This TCR beta chain derives from a study of blood T cell repertoires in COVID-19. Categorization into cohorts depended on clinical history that participants reported. This CDR3 contains 15 residues. The germline CDR1 and CDR2 sequences are SGHNT and YYREEE (reference sequence). Losses at the gene ends were 4 bases for V and 1 base for J; bases not matched to a gene: 4. Sequencing used immunoSEQ multiplex PCR; TCRdb keeps in-frame clones, though not all of them. The repertoire holds some 330,000 clones, with under 95% as singletons. The clonotype originates from a woman in her 30s who had recovered from COVID-19. The chain is built from TRBV5-4 and TRBJ2-2, with 7 bases identical to TRBD1. The sequencing input was PBMCs or T cells enriched from blood (not recorded which). CDR3 loop: CASSPRQGNTGELFF. The CDR3 DNA follows: TGTGCCAGCAGCCCACGACAGGGGAACACCGGGGAGCTGTTTTTT.